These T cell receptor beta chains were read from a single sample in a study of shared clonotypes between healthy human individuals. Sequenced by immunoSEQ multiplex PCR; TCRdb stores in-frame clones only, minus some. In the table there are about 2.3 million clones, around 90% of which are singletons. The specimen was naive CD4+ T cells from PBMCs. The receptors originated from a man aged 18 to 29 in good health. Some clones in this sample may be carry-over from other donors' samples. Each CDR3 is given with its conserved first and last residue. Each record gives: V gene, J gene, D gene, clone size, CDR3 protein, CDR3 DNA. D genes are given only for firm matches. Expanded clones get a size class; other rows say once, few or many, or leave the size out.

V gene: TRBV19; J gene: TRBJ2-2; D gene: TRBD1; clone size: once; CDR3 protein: CASSKTGTGRTGELFF; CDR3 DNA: TGTGCCAGTAGTAAGACCGGGACAGGTAGGACCGGGGAGCTGTTTTTT
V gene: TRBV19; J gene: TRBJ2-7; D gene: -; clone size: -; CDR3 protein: CASSIGGGSYEQYF; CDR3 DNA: TGTGCCAGTAGTATAGGAGGCGGCTCCTACGAGCAGTACTTC
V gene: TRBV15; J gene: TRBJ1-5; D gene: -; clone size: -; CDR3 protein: CATSRVGNQPQHF; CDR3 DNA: TGTGCCACCAGCAGAGTTGGCAATCAGCCCCAGCATTTT
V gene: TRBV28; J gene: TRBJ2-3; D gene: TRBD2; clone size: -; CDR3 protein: CASSTPGLADTQYF; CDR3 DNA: TGTGCCAGCAGTACGCCGGGACTAGCAGATACGCAGTATTTT
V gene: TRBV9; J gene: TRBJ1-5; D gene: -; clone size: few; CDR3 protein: CASSVGQNQPQHF; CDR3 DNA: TGTGCCAGCAGCGTGGGACAAAATCAGCCCCAGCATTTT
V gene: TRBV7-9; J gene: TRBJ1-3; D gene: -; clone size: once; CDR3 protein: CASSGKGPRMDTIYF; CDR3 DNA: TGTGCCAGCAGCGGGAAGGGACCTCGGATGGACACCATATATTTT
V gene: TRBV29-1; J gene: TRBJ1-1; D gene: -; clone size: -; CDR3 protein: CSVGEWGTGKYTEAFF; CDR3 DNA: TGCAGCGTTGGAGAATGGGGTACAGGGAAGTACACTGAAGCTTTCTTT
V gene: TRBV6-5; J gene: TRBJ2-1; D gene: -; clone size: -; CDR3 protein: CASSRAGTLDRGQFF; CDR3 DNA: TGTGCCAGCAGCCGAGCCGGGACACTAGATAGGGGGCAGTTCTTC
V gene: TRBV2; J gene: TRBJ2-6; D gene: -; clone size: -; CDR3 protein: CASSEGITGANVLTF; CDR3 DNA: TGTGCCAGCAGTGAAGGTATCACAGGGGCCAACGTCCTGACTTTC
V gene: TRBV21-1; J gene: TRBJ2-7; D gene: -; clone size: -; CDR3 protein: CASSTKRGDRSSYEQYF; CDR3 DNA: TGTGCCAGCAGCACTAAAAGGGGGGACAGGAGCTCCTACGAGCAGTACTTC
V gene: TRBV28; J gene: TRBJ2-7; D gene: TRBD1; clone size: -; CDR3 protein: CASRGHRGSEQYF; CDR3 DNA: TGTGCCAGCAGGGGTCACAGGGGATCCGAGCAGTACTTC
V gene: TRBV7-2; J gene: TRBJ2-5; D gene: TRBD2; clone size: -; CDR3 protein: CASRKDSGRSQETQYF; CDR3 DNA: TGTGCCAGCAGAAAAGATAGCGGGAGGTCTCAAGAGACCCAGTACTTC
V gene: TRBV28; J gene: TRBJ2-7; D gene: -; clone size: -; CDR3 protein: CASEGGSYEQYF; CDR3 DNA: TGTGCCAGTGAGGGGGGAAGTTACGAGCAGTACTTC
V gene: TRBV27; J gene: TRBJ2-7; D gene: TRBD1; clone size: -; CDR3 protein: CASSLIGTVGYEQYF; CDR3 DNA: TGTGCCAGCAGTTTAATAGGGACAGTTGGGTACGAGCAGTACTTC
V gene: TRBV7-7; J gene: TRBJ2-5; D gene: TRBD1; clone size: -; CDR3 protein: CASSSTGGLETQYF; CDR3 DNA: TGTGCCAGCAGCTCAACAGGGGGCTTAGAGACCCAGTACTTC
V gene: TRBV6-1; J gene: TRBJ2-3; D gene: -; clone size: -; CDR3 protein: CASSEASTDTQYF; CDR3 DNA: TGTGCCAGCAGTGAAGCTTCGACAGATACGCAGTATTTT
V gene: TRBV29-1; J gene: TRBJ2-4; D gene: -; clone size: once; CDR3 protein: CSVEALLAKNIQYF; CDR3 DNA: TGCAGCGTTGAGGCTCTCCTAGCCAAAAACATTCAGTACTTC
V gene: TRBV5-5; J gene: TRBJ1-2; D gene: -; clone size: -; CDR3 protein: CASSPLWGEGYTF; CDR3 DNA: TGTGCCAGCAGCCCCCTGTGGGGGGAAGGCTACACCTTC
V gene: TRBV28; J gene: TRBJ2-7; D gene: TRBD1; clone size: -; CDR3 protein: CASSPPGQGPYEQYF; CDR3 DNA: TGTGCCAGCAGTCCTCCGGGACAGGGACCTTACGAGCAGTACTTC
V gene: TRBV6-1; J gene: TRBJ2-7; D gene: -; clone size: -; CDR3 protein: CAIDTGMAYEQYF; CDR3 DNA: TGTGCCATTGACACAGGGATGGCCTACGAGCAGTACTTC
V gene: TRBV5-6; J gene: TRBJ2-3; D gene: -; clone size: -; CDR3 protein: CASSSAGVDTQYF; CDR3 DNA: TGTGCCAGCAGCTCAGCTGGGGTAGATACGCAGTATTTT
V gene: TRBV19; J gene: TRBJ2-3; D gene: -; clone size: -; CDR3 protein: CASSMTRASTDTQYF; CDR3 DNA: TGTGCCAGTAGTATGACCCGGGCTAGCACAGATACGCAGTATTTT
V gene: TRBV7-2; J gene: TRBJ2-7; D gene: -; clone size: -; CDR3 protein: CASSLDVSFPYEQYF; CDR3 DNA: TGTGCCAGCAGCTTAGATGTTAGCTTCCCCTACGAGCAGTACTTC
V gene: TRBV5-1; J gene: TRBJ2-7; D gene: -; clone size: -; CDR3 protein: CASSGGRGTSYEQYF; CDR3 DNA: TGCGCCAGCAGCGGGGGCCGAGGGACCTCCTACGAGCAGTACTTC
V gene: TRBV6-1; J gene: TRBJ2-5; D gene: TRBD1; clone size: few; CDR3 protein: CASKLRDRGQETQYF; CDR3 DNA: TGTGCCAGCAAGTTAAGGGACAGGGGCCAAGAGACCCAGTACTTC